This entry lists 2 T cell receptor beta chains sequenced from one sample in a study of blood T cell repertoires in COVID-19. Repertoires were generated with immunoSEQ multiplex PCR, while TCRdb's copy carries only in-frame clones and drops some. The repertoire holds 110,000 to 150,000 clones, with around three quarters as singletons. Sequences were obtained from peripheral blood. Receptors originate from a man aged 55 to 70 with acute or convalescent COVID-19.

This chain connects TRBV14 to TRBJ1-1; TRBD1 agrees at 8 bases. With V trimmed by 0 bases and J by 5 bases, 5 bases remained unmatched. Germline lookup yields CDR1 SGHDN and CDR2 FVKESK. This CDR3 is 15 amino acids long. Here the CDR3 DNA reads TGTGCCAGCAGCCAAGATGGCACAGGGGGGACTGAAGCTTTCTTT. It yields the protein CASSQDGTGGTEAFF.

The chain combines TRBV13 with TRBJ2-1; TRBD2 matches at 9 bases. CDR1 is PRHDT, CDR2 FYEKMQ, per germline (reference sequence). The junction had 24 bases not matched to a gene; V was cut back by 1 base and J by 5 bases. The CDR3 contains 22 residues. CDR3 loop: CASSLVAATLSSGVGYHNEQFF. For the CDR3, the DNA is TGTGCCAGCAGCTTAGTAGCGGCCACGTTGTCTAGCGGGGTGGGCTATCACAATGAGCAGTTCTTC.